This T cell receptor beta chain was obtained from a study of T cell repertoires in cytomegalovirus infection. Study details: Public TCR beta signatures marked donors with CMV infection and the matching HLA.

TCRdb reprocessed the reads with MiXCR, giving one entry per CDR3 protein. Here the sample spans almost 500,000 distinct CDR3 sequences, approximately 11% being singletons. Germline V lookup: CDR1 SGDLS, CDR2 YYNGEE. This CDR3 has 15 amino acids. V lost 3 bases to trimming and J lost 6 bases; unmatched junction nucleotides: 2. Study-wide points: CMV-specific TCR beta clonotypes restricted by HLA-C dominated the ex vivo response. Cumulative frequency (of public TCR beta family members) identified carriers of CMV plus the relevant HLA.

Only a few counts were recorded for this clonotype. What it recognizes is unknown. The chain joins TRBV9 to TRBJ2-2; TRBD2 aligns across 13 bases. The sequence was collected from a human donor in good health (CMV status not recorded). Some clones in this sample may be carry-over from other donors' samples. Sequenced sample: PBMCs. This CDR3 is CASSAGTSGAGELFF. In nucleotides, the CDR3 is TGTGCCAGCAGCGCCGGGACTAGCGGGGCCGGGGAGCTGTTTTTT.